This T cell receptor beta chain comes out of a study of T cell changes during pregnancy in multiple sclerosis. Per germline, CDR1 SGHKS and CDR2 YYEKEE (reference sequence). With 4 bases removed from V and 1 base from J, the gap between germline ends came to 5 bases. The CDR3 runs to 12 residues. Sequencing used immunoSEQ multiplex PCR; TCRdb keeps in-frame clones, though not all of them. Of around 41,000 clones detected, about 89% appear once; the ten largest clones hold less than 0.55%. The specimen was CD4+ T cells from peripheral blood mononuclear cells, collected in the third trimester of pregnancy. The sequence was obtained from a female donor in good health, enrolled as a control in a pregnancy study. The chain carries TRBV5-5 and TRBJ1-2; D not resolved. The CDR3: CASSPFNYGYTF. CDR3 bases: TGTGCCAGCAGCCCTTTTAACTATGGCTACACCTTC. Drawing the rest from reference TRBV5-5 and TRBJ1-2, the complete variable domain is DAGVTQSPTHLIKTRGQQVTLRCSPISGHKSVSWYQQVLGQGPQFIFQYYEKEERGRGNFPDRFSARQFPNYSSELNVNALLLGDSALYLCASSPFNYGYTFGSGTRLTVV.